Listed below are T cell receptor beta chains from one sample, sequenced in a study of CD8 T cell repertoires and HIV-1 epitope variants. TCRdb keeps only in-frame clones here, not all; method: immunoSEQ multiplex PCR. This table holds approximately 4,900 clones, roughly 65% found once. For these receptors, no antigen is known. Material: cultured CD8+ T cells derived from PBMCs. The receptors stem from a male donor with HIV. CDR3s include the opening cysteine and the closing phenylalanine or tryptophan. D genes are given only for firm matches. Not all rows give a size; the values are once, few, many and, for expanded clones, a class.

size: few
J: TRBJ2-5
V: TRBV2
D: .
CDR3: CASTPTGGVGETQYF
DNA: TGTGCCAGCACGCCGACTGGAGGGGTCGGCGAGACCCAGTACTTC

size: .
J: TRBJ2-3
V: TRBV28
D: .
CDR3: CASINEVPSTDTQYF
DNA: TGTGCCAGCATTAACGAGGTCCCAAGCACAGATACGCAGTATTTT

size: .
J: TRBJ2-7
V: TRBV28
D: .
CDR3: CASSLTSGTFAYEQYF
DNA: TGTGCCAGCAGCTTAACCTCAGGGACTTTCGCCTACGAGCAGTACTTC

size: .
J: TRBJ2-5
V: TRBV14
D: TRBD1
CDR3: CASSPWTGGQETQYF
DNA: TGTGCCAGCAGCCCCTGGACAGGGGGCCAAGAGACCCAGTACTTC

size: .
J: TRBJ2-2
V: TRBV7-9
D: TRBD2
CDR3: CASSPILAGVNTGELFF
DNA: TGTGCCAGCAGCCCGATACTAGCGGGAGTGAACACCGGGGAGCTGTTTTTT

size: .
J: TRBJ2-5
V: TRBV30
D: .
CDR3: CAWSVMEETRYF
DNA: TGTGCCTGGAGTGTAATGGAAGAGACCCGGTACTTC

size: once
J: TRBJ2-2
V: TRBV28
D: TRBD2
CDR3: CASSLSGGTGELFF
DNA: TGTGCCAGCAGTTTATCGGGGGGCACCGGGGAGCTGTTTTTT

size: .
J: TRBJ2-7
V: TRBV13
D: .
CDR3: CASSLRGPEQYF
DNA: TGTGCCAGCAGCTTAAGAGGTCCCGAGCAGTACTTC

size: .
J: TRBJ2-5
V: TRBV5-4
D: .
CDR3: CASTEGLGETQYF
DNA: TGTGCCAGCACGGAGGGGTTGGGAGAGACCCAGTACTTC

size: .
J: TRBJ1-1
V: TRBV21-1
D: .
CDR3: CASSERTEAFF
DNA: TGTGCCAGCAGCGAAAGGACTGAAGCTTTCTTT

size: .
J: TRBJ2-7
V: TRBV6-5
D: .
CDR3: CASSIGGPEQYF
DNA: TGTGCCAGCTCCATCGGGGGCCCCGAGCAGTACTTC

size: .
J: TRBJ1-5
V: TRBV28
D: .
CDR3: CASSFPGLTTYSNQPQHF
DNA: TGTGCCAGCAGTTTTCCGGGCCTCACCACTTATAGCAATCAGCCCCAGCATTTT

size: once
J: TRBJ2-2
V: TRBV2
D: TRBD1
CDR3: CASSGDRGTGELFF
DNA: TGTGCCAGCAGTGGGGACAGAGGCACCGGGGAGCTGTTTTTT

size: few
J: TRBJ2-7
V: TRBV5-4
D: .
CDR3: CASSFQGGSEQYF
DNA: TGTGCCAGCAGCTTCCAGGGGGGATCCGAGCAGTACTTC

size: few
J: TRBJ2-7
V: TRBV15
D: TRBD1
CDR3: CATSRVRGPYEQYF
DNA: TGTGCCACCAGCAGAGTTAGGGGGCCCTACGAGCAGTACTTC

size: .
J: TRBJ1-1
V: TRBV6-6
D: .
CDR3: CASSYGLGGVEAFF
DNA: TGTGCCAGCAGTTACGGGCTAGGCGGGGTCGAAGCTTTCTTT

size: .
J: TRBJ2-1
V: TRBV27
D: .
CDR3: CASSLSSSGGNEQFF
DNA: TGTGCCAGCAGTTTATCATCCTCCGGGGGCAATGAGCAGTTCTTC

size: .
J: TRBJ1-1
V: TRBV6-6
D: .
CDR3: CASLLRGESTEAFF
DNA: TGTGCCAGCCTCTTACGGGGGGAGAGCACTGAAGCTTTCTTT

size: .
J: TRBJ2-1
V: TRBV28
D: TRBD2
CDR3: CASSSGAGGTWNEQFF
DNA: TGTGCCAGCAGTTCAGGAGCGGGAGGTACTTGGAATGAGCAGTTCTTC

size: .
J: TRBJ1-1
V: TRBV6-4
D: TRBD1
CDR3: CASSPELDRVNTEAFF
DNA: TGTGCCAGCAGTCCCGAACTGGACAGGGTGAACACTGAAGCTTTCTTT

size: .
J: TRBJ2-3
V: TRBV6-5
D: .
CDR3: CASSEGLGTQYF
DNA: TGTGCCAGCAGCGAAGGGTTGGGTACGCAGTATTTT

size: .
J: TRBJ2-7
V: TRBV5-1
D: .
CDR3: CASSTFGEQYF
DNA: TGCGCCAGCAGCACATTCGGCGAGCAGTACTTC

size: .
J: TRBJ2-7
V: TRBV7-2
D: TRBD1
CDR3: CASSHIAGTGEQYF
DNA: TGTGCCAGCAGCCATATAGCAGGGACAGGGGAGCAGTACTTC

size: .
J: TRBJ1-2
V: TRBV19
D: TRBD1
CDR3: CASSLTGYGYTF
DNA: TGTGCCAGTAGTTTGACAGGGTATGGCTACACCTTC

size: few
J: TRBJ2-7
V: TRBV28
D: .
CDR3: CASSLGPSYEQYF
DNA: TGTGCCAGCAGTTTAGGGCCCTCCTACGAGCAGTACTTC

size: .
J: TRBJ1-1
V: TRBV5-6
D: .
CDR3: CASSWSGRLPVWNTEAFF
DNA: TGTGCCAGCAGCTGGTCGGGACGGCTCCCGGTTTGGAACACTGAAGCTTTCTTT

size: .
J: TRBJ2-1
V: TRBV7-9
D: .
CDR3: CASSLSGNNEQFF
DNA: TGTGCCAGCAGCTTATCAGGGAACAATGAGCAGTTCTTC

size: .
J: TRBJ2-1
V: TRBV6-1
D: TRBD2
CDR3: CASSEAGLAGKRSTNEQFF
DNA: TGTGCCAGCAGTGAAGCGGGACTAGCGGGGAAACGCTCTACAAATGAGCAGTTCTTC

size: .
J: TRBJ2-1
V: TRBV9
D: .
CDR3: CASSPRDIYNEQFF
DNA: TGTGCCAGCAGCCCTAGGGACATCTACAATGAGCAGTTCTTC

size: few
J: TRBJ2-1
V: TRBV7-9
D: .
CDR3: CASSPGSADEQFF
DNA: TGTGCCAGCAGCCCTGGATCAGCGGATGAGCAGTTCTTC

size: few
J: TRBJ2-7
V: TRBV6-5
D: .
CDR3: CASSYTGYEQYF
DNA: TGTGCCAGCAGTTACACGGGATACGAGCAGTACTTC

size: .
J: TRBJ2-1
V: TRBV14
D: TRBD2
CDR3: CASRLAGEGEQFF
DNA: TGTGCCAGCAGGCTAGCGGGAGAAGGTGAGCAGTTCTTC

size: .
J: TRBJ1-2
V: TRBV5-4
D: .
CDR3: CASSSPGRYGYTF
DNA: TGTGCCAGCAGCTCCCCGGGGCGCTATGGCTACACCTTC

size: .
J: TRBJ2-7
V: TRBV6-5
D: .
CDR3: CASSSSVGEQYF
DNA: TGTGCCAGCAGTTCCTCGGTAGGCGAGCAGTACTTC

size: .
J: TRBJ2-3
V: TRBV11-1
D: .
CDR3: CASSLVPSLTTDTQYF
DNA: TGTGCCAGCAGCTTAGTCCCTAGTCTTACCACAGATACGCAGTATTTT

size: .
J: TRBJ1-2
V: TRBV6-5
D: .
CDR3: CASSYSKGRGNYGYTF
DNA: TGTGCCAGCAGTTACTCGAAGGGGAGGGGGAACTATGGCTACACCTTC